The 30 T cell receptor beta chains below all came from one sample that was sequenced in a study of blood T cell repertoires in COVID-19. Some clones are missing from TCRdb's copy, which holds only in-frame ones; the method was immunoSEQ multiplex PCR. This sample has about 180,000 clones; over 70% occur once, and the top ten carry around 5.3%. Sequencing was performed on PBMCs or T cells enriched from blood (not recorded which). These receptors came from a woman aged 35 to 49 with acute COVID-19.

The chain couples TRBV6-1 to TRBJ2-7; 8 bases are shared with TRBD1. The ends lost 3 bases at V and 6 bases at J; junction bases unmatched: 10. The CDR3 contains 15 residues. Germline loops: CDR1 MNHNS, CDR2 SASEGT. CDR3 sequence: CASSDRRTGQGEQYV. Written as DNA, the CDR3 is TGTGCCAGCAGTGACCGAAGGACAGGGCAGGGCGAGCAGTACGTC.

The chain has TRBV5-4 and TRBJ2-5, with D possibly being TRBD2 (6 bases). Germline CDR1 is SGHNT and CDR2 is YYREEE (reference sequence). With 3 bases removed from V and 3 bases from J, the gap between germline ends came to 12 bases. CDR3 length: 14 amino acids. In DNA form, the CDR3 reads TGTGCCAGCAGCTCCACTGGGGGGAAAGAGACCCAGTACTTC. It is translated as CASSSTGGKETQYF.

The rearrangement links TRBV11-3 to TRBJ2-3, with D tentatively TRBD1 (5 bases). Trimming cost V 4 bases and J 2 bases, with 7 bases left between them. The CDR3 loop spans 13 amino acids. Germline loops: CDR1 SGHNT, CDR2 YENEEA. Written as DNA, the CDR3 is TGTGCCAGCAGCTCAGGGTCCACAGATACGCAGTATTTT. Translated, it gives CASSSGSTDTQYF.

The rearrangement links TRBV20-1 to TRBJ2-3; 10 nucleotides align to TRBD2. This CDR3 is 20 amino acids long. Germline V gene lookup returns CDR1 DFQATT and CDR2 SNEGSKA (reference sequence). J gave up 6 bases and V 3 bases, and 24 bases lay outside the gene matches. DNA of the CDR3: TGCAGTGCTAGTAGTCCTACGCAAAACCTTCGGACTAGCGGAGGGGATACGCAGTATTTT. Its protein is CSASSPTQNLRTSGGDTQYF.

The chain links TRBV5-4 to TRBJ2-3; TRBD2 is a possible D gene (6 bases). Per the germline V gene, CDR1 is SGHNT and CDR2 is YYREEE (reference sequence). V was clipped by 0 bases and J by 0 bases, with 11 bases between them. There are 16 residues in the CDR3. The CDR3 DNA is TGTGCCAGCAGCTTGGCAGGGCGGGGTAGCACAGATACGCAGTATTTT. Amino acid sequence: CASSLAGRGSTDTQYF. The whole variable domain, remainder taken from reference TRBV5-4 and TRBJ2-3, is ETGVTQSPTHLIKTRGQQVTLRCSSQSGHNTVSWYQQALGQGPQFIFQYYREEENGRGNFPPRFSGLQFPNYSSELNVNALELDDSALYLCASSLAGRGSTDTQYFGPGTRLTVL.

The V call is TRBV2, the J call TRBJ2-7, with a weak D call TRBD1 (5 bases). Germline assignment: CDR1 SNHLY and CDR2 FYNNEI. The CDR3 is 13 amino acids. Trimming cost V 7 bases and J 3 bases, with 13 bases left between them. The CDR3 region has the DNA TGTGCCAGCAATCGACAGTACAACTACGAGCAGTACGTC. Protein product: CASNRQYNYEQYV.

V usage is TRBV7-3 and J usage is TRBJ2-2, with D possibly TRBD1 on 5 matching bases. Trimming left V 2 bases short and J 5 bases short, with 12 bases between. The CDR3 covers 15 residues. In germline, CDR1 is SGHTA, CDR2 FQGTGA. The CDR3 DNA reads TGTGCCAGCAGCTTACAGGGCATAGGTACCGGGGAGCTGTTTTTT. Translating gives CASSLQGIGTGELFF.

The chain links TRBV7-9 to TRBJ2-3; TRBD2 agrees at 8 bases. V lost 5 bases and J lost 0; bases outside the gene matches: 1. Germline V gives CDR1 SEHNR, CDR2 FQNEAQ (reference sequence). This CDR3 spans 14 amino acids. In DNA, the CDR3 is TGTGCCAGCAGCCCTAGCGGGAGCACAGATACGCAGTATTTT. Encoded protein: CASSPSGSTDTQYF. The variable domain in full, completed from reference TRBV7-9 and TRBJ2-3, reads DTGVSQNPRHKITKRGQNVTFRCDPISEHNRLYWYRQTLGQGPEFLTYFQNEAQLEKSRLLSDRFSAERPKGSFSTLEIQRTEQGDSAMYLCASSPSGSTDTQYFGPGTRLTVL.

V gene TRBV29-1 combines with J gene TRBJ1-2; D not resolved. The CDR3 has 13 amino acids. CDR1 and CDR2 from the germline V gene are SQVTM and ANQGSEA. Deletions cut 6 bases from V and 2 bases from J, with 13 bases between. The CDR3 loop reads CSVAQDGNYGYTF. CDR3 DNA: TGCAGCGTAGCCCAAGACGGGAACTATGGCTACACCTTC.

The CDR3 reads CASIPTGAGNQPQHF. CDR3 sequence (DNA): TGTGCCAGTATTCCGACAGGGGCAGGCAATCAGCCCCAGCATTTT. V gene TRBV19 combines with J gene TRBJ1-5, with 8 bases fitting TRBD1. The germline V gene encodes CDR1 LNHDA and CDR2 SQIVND (reference sequence). CDR3 length: 15 residues. V dropped 7 bases and J dropped 2; count of bases not matched to a gene: 7.

This chain uses TRBV6-1 with TRBJ2-5; D possibly corresponds to TRBD1 (5 bases). Germline CDR1 MNHNS, CDR2 SASEGT. This CDR3 region has 12 residues. V was trimmed by 0 bases and J by 7 bases, leaving 6 bases between them. The CDR3 DNA is TGTGCCAGCAGTGAAGCAGGGGTGACCCAGTACTTC. Its protein product is CASSEAGVTQYF.

The chain combines TRBV10-2 with TRBJ1-1, with TRBD1 as a possible D gene (6 bases). With 3 bases removed from V and 2 bases from J, the gap between germline ends came to 10 bases. This CDR3 comprises 14 residues. Germline assignment: CDR1 WSHSY and CDR2 SAAADI. As DNA, the CDR3 is TGCGCCAGCAGTGAATGGACAGTTAACACTGAAGCTTTCTTT. Translation gives CASSEWTVNTEAFF.

The chain joins TRBV19 to TRBJ1-1; D may be TRBD1 (6 bases). There are 15 residues in the CDR3. V gave up 3 bases and J gave up 0 bases, with 11 bases separating them. Per the germline V gene, CDR1 is LNHDA and CDR2 is SQIVND (reference sequence). The CDR3 DNA is TGTGCCAGTAGTATTATGGCAGGGGTGAACACTGAAGCTTTCTTT. Protein product: CASSIMAGVNTEAFF.

This clone was counted a single time. The J gene is TRBJ1-2, the V gene TRBV7-2; D remains ambiguous. Trimming pared 3 bases from V and 8 bases from J, leaving 19 bases between. Germline lookup yields CDR1 SGHTA and CDR2 FQGNSA. This CDR3 is 15 amino acids long. In DNA form, the CDR3 reads TGTGCCAGCAGCTTCCACGACCCGCTCCTGAGGGGCTACACCTTC. It specifies CASSFHDPLLRGYTF.

V is TRBV7-9 and J is TRBJ2-1, with D perhaps TRBD2 (6 bases). Germline lookup yields CDR1 SEHNR and CDR2 FQNEAQ (reference sequence). CDR3 length: 17 amino acids. Trimming stripped 5 bases from V and 0 bases from J, with 17 bases between. The CDR3 region is CASSDPGLSSSYNEQFF. CDR3 in DNA: TGTGCCAGCAGCGATCCGGGACTCAGCAGCTCCTACAATGAGCAGTTCTTC.

This chain uses TRBV12-5 with TRBJ2-1; perhaps TRBD1 as D (5 bases). V was clipped by 1 base and J by 8 bases, with 9 bases between them. CDR1 LGHNT and CDR2 FRNRAP come from the germline V gene. The CDR3 totals 13 residues. The CDR3 bases are TGTGCTAGTGGTTTGGGGCAGGGCGATGAGCAGTTCTTC. This gives the protein CASGLGQGDEQFF.

V gene TRBV29-1 combines with J gene TRBJ1-2, with D perhaps matching TRBD1 (6 bases). This CDR3 spans 11 amino acids. V gave up 2 bases and J gave up 8 bases, with 9 bases separating them. Per germline, CDR1 SQVTM and CDR2 ANQGSEA. The CDR3 spells CSVELGGGYTF. The CDR3, as DNA: TGCAGCGTTGAATTAGGGGGAGGCTACACCTTC. The whole variable domain, remainder taken from reference TRBV29-1 and TRBJ1-2, is SAVISQKPSRDICQRGTSLTIQCQVDSQVTMMFWYRQQPGQSLTLIATANQGSEATYESGFVIDKFPISRPNLTFSTLTVSNMSPEDSSIYLCSVELGGGYTFGSGTRLTVV.

The rearrangement links TRBV5-6 to TRBJ2-1; TRBD2 agrees at 10 bases. The CDR3 totals 14 residues. Germline V CDR1 and CDR2: SGHDT, YYEEEE. V lost 2 bases, J lost 9 bases, and 5 bases stayed unmatched. The CDR3 loop reads CASSFESSGGEQFF. CDR3 DNA sequence: TGTGCCAGCAGCTTCGAGTCTAGCGGGGGTGAGCAGTTCTTC.

This clone has only a few counts. The chain joins TRBV25-1 to TRBJ2-5; D is possibly TRBD1 (5 bases). Trimming cost V 8 bases and J 4 bases, with 11 bases left between them. The CDR3 runs 12 residues. CDR1 and CDR2 from the germline V gene are MGHDK and SYGVNS. The CDR3 is CASGRGGETQYF. The CDR3 DNA reads TGTGCCAGCGGAAGGGGTGGAGAGACCCAGTACTTC.

The genes are TRBV30 and TRBJ1-5; TRBD1 matches 7 bases. Germline CDR1 GTSNPN, CDR2 SVGIG (reference sequence). This CDR3 contains 13 residues. J gave up 4 bases and V 3 bases, and 3 bases lay outside the gene matches. The CDR3 DNA reads TGTGCCTGGAGCCCGGGACAGAATCAGCCCCAGCATTTT. Translating gives CAWSPGQNQPQHF. Filled out from reference TRBV30 and TRBJ1-5, the complete variable domain reads SQTIHQWPATLVQPVGSPLSLECTVEGTSNPNLYWYRQAAGRGLQLLFYSVGIGQISSEVPQNLSASRPQDRQFILSSKKLLLSDSGFYLCAWSPGQNQPQHFGDGTRLSIL.

V usage is TRBV5-1 and J usage is TRBJ2-1; tentatively, D is TRBD2 (6 bases). V gave up 1 base and J gave up 6 bases, with 14 bases separating them. Germline V gene lookup returns CDR1 SGHRS and CDR2 YFSETQ. The CDR3 extends over 15 amino acids. CDR3 sequence: CASSLYTGVGNEQFF. The CDR3 coding sequence is TGCGCCAGCAGCTTGTATACGGGAGTAGGCAATGAGCAGTTCTTC.

This clone was counted only a few times. The V and J genes are TRBV11-3 and TRBJ2-1; possible D gene TRBD2, 6 bases. The CDR3 covers 17 residues. The germline gives CDR1 SGHNT, CDR2 YENEEA. Trimming cost V 0 bases and J 2 bases, with 14 bases left between them. In DNA, the CDR3 is TGTGCCAGCAGCTTAGACGGGCGGGGCCCCCCCTACAATGAGCAGTTCTTC. This encodes CASSLDGRGPPYNEQFF. Combining the CDR3 with reference TRBV11-3 and TRBJ2-1 gives the whole variable domain EAGVVQSPRYKIIEKKQPVAFWCNPISGHNTLYWYLQNLGQGPELLIRYENEEAVDDSQLPKDRFSAERLKGVDSTLKIQPAELGDSAVYLCASSLDGRGPPYNEQFFGPGTRLTVL.

This sequence joins TRBV6-4 and TRBJ2-3; D is ambiguous. The CDR3 extends over 13 amino acids. V was clipped by 0 bases and J by 5 bases, with 6 bases between them. CDR1 and CDR2 from the germline V gene are MRHNA and SNTAGT. CDR3 nucleotides: TGTGCCAGCAGTGACTCTTCAGAAGATACGCAGTATTTT. Translated: CASSDSSEDTQYF.

This clone was seen more than once but under ten times. The chain is built from TRBV14 and TRBJ1-6; D is ambiguous. CDR1 and CDR2 (germline): SGHDN, FVKESK. The germline V and J ends were trimmed by 0 bases and 10 bases, with 13 bases remaining between them. CDR3 length: 15 amino acids. The CDR3 sequence: CASSQDPGFGSPLHF. The CDR3 DNA reads TGTGCCAGCAGCCAAGACCCGGGTTTCGGATCACCCCTCCACTTT.

CDR3: CASSRTSGRASDTQYF. The CDR3 DNA is TGTGCCAGCAGCCGGACTAGCGGGAGGGCATCGGATACGCAGTATTTT. The gene calls are TRBV27 and TRBJ2-3; TRBD2 matches at 15 bases. CDR3 size: 16 residues. Germline V gives CDR1 MNHEY, CDR2 SMNVEV (reference sequence). With V trimmed by 6 bases and J by 6 bases, 7 bases remained unmatched.

A remark on this clone: Other DNA sequences in the sample encode the same CDR3. This chain links TRBV30 with TRBJ1-2; the D is unclear. With 2 bases removed from V and 2 bases from J, the gap between germline ends came to 6 bases. The CDR3 spans 12 residues. CDR1 GTSNPN and CDR2 SVGIG come from the germline V gene (reference sequence). The CDR3 loop is CAWSTGNYGYTF. CDR3 DNA sequence: TGTGCCTGGAGTACCGGGAACTATGGCTACACCTTC.

Details on this clone: Given a much more abundant clone one base away, this may be a read error. Other DNA sequences in this specimen translate into the identical CDR3. The rearrangement uses TRBV27 and TRBJ1-1; 8 bases fit TRBD1. The CDR3 sequence is 13 residues long. Germline CDR1 and CDR2: MNHEY and SMNVEV (reference sequence). This chain's CDR3 is CASSFSGGTEAFF. The DNA of the CDR3 is TGTGCCAGCAGTTTTTCAGGGGGCACTGAAGCCTTCTTT.

This sequence joins TRBV5-1 and TRBJ1-2; a weak D match, TRBD1 (6 bases). The germline CDR1 and CDR2 sequences are SGHRS and YFSETQ. Trimming shortened V by 4 bases and J by 7 bases, and 17 bases separated the two germline ends. The CDR3 is made up of 14 amino acids. CDR3 coding DNA: TGCGCCAGCAGCCTTACAGGGTTTAGTGGTGGCTACACCTTC. Protein: CASSLTGFSGGYTF.

V and J are TRBV5-1 and TRBJ1-4, with D perhaps TRBD1 (6 bases). The V and J ends lost 0 bases and 4 bases respectively, with 10 bases between them. Germline CDR1 and CDR2: SGHRS and YFSETQ. This CDR3 comprises 15 residues. As DNA, the CDR3 is TGCGCCAGCAGCTTGGAACAGGGCCTTAATGAAAAACTGTTTTTT. It translates to CASSLEQGLNEKLFF.

V and J are TRBV7-2 and TRBJ1-2, with 9 nucleotides matching TRBD1. Losses at the gene ends were 4 bases for V and 5 bases for J; bases not matched to a gene: 5. This CDR3 comprises 14 residues. The germline V gene has CDR1 SGHTA and CDR2 FQGNSA. CDR3 sequence reads: CASSYGTGSYGYTF. The CDR3 region has the DNA TGTGCCAGCAGCTATGGGACAGGGAGTTATGGCTACACCTTC.